Following are 24 T cell receptor beta chains from one sample sequenced in a study of T-cell reconstitution after alpha-beta-depleted transplantation in children. Unique molecular identifiers featured in how the TCRbeta library was prepared. TCRdb re-analysed the PCR reads in MiXCR, keeping a single row per CDR3 protein. The sample carries 450,000 to 600,000 distinct CDR3 sequences, about a sixth recorded once. Sequencing was performed on PBMCs from the stem cell graft donor, taken from the stem cell graft. These receptors originate from a human donor who donated a stem cell graft to a child with acute lymphoblastic leukemia.

CDR3 amino acids: CASGDRGLSQPQHF. The DNA for the CDR3 is TGTGCCAGCGGTGACAGGGGCTTGAGTCAGCCCCAGCATTTT. The chain has TRBV27 and TRBJ1-5; TRBD1 aligns across 8 bases. This CDR3 has 14 amino acids. V shed 8 bases, J shed 6 bases, and the junction held 9 bases outside the gene matches. CDR1 is MNHEY, CDR2 SMNVEV, per germline (reference sequence).

This clonotype was counted only a few times. This chain connects TRBV5-1 to TRBJ2-1; 11 nucleotides agree with TRBD2. Per germline, CDR1 SGHRS and CDR2 YFSETQ. V was clipped by 3 bases and J by 2 bases; unmatched bases: 4. The length of the CDR3 is 16 residues. The CDR3 loop is CASSSGLAATYNEQFF. The CDR3 DNA sequence: TGCGCCAGCAGCTCGGGACTAGCGGCTACCTACAATGAGCAGTTCTTC.

J is TRBJ1-5 and V is TRBV15; a weak D match, TRBD1 (6 bases). Germline loops: CDR1 LNHNV, CDR2 YYDKDF (reference sequence). Trimming removed 0 bases at V and 6 bases at J, with 12 bases between. The CDR3 contains 15 residues. CDR3: CATSRDRGGGQPQHF. The CDR3 region has the DNA TGTGCCACCAGCAGAGATCGGGGGGGCGGTCAGCCCCAGCATTTT.

This clonotype has a handful of counts. The rearrangement uses TRBV5-1 and TRBJ2-3; D perhaps matches TRBD2 (6 bases). Trimming removed 0 bases at V and 3 bases at J, with 11 bases between. This CDR3 is 15 amino acids long. Germline V gene sequence: CDR1 SGHRS, CDR2 YFSETQ. The CDR3 region is CASSLGPGSTDTQYF. The CDR3 DNA reads TGCGCCAGCAGCTTGGGTCCCGGGAGTACAGATACGCAGTATTTT. The variable domain in full, with the rest retrieved from reference TRBV5-1 and TRBJ2-3, is KAGVTQTPRYLIKTRGQQVTLSCSPISGHRSVSWYQQTPGQGLQFLFEYFSETQRNKGNFPGRFSGRQFSNSRSEMNVSTLELGDSALYLCASSLGPGSTDTQYFGPGTRLTVL.

This clonotype was recorded a few times. V is TRBV29-1 and J is TRBJ1-2; D possibly corresponds to TRBD1 (5 bases). This CDR3 has 16 amino acids. From germline, CDR1 is SQVTM and CDR2 ANQGSEA. Trimming left V 6 bases short and J 0 bases short, with 20 bases between. CDR3 in DNA: TGCAGCGTAGAGGGGTTTTGGGACCCTGCTAACTATGGCTACACCTTC. Encoded protein: CSVEGFWDPANYGYTF.

The chain carries TRBV20-1 and TRBJ2-1; perhaps TRBD1 as D (5 bases). This CDR3 spans 15 amino acids. The V end was cut by 3 bases, the J end by 3 bases, with 15 bases between. In germline, CDR1 is DFQATT, CDR2 SNEGSKA (reference sequence). CDR3 sequence reads: CSARSVTERYNEQFF. Written as DNA, the CDR3 is TGCAGTGCTAGGAGCGTGACAGAGCGCTACAATGAGCAGTTCTTC.

This chain links TRBV7-9 with TRBJ2-1, with no clear D. This CDR3 region has 13 residues. The V end lost 3 bases, the J end lost 6 bases, and 9 bases lay between the germline ends. The germline gives CDR1 SEHNR, CDR2 FQNEAQ (reference sequence). The CDR3 reads CASSFWNTNEQFF. In nucleotides, the CDR3 is TGTGCCAGCAGCTTCTGGAACACCAATGAGCAGTTCTTC.

This clonotype showed up just a few times. V usage is TRBV6-1 and J usage is TRBJ1-4; D remains ambiguous. CDR1 is MNHNS, CDR2 SASEGT, per germline. The V end was cut by 8 bases, the J end by 8 bases, with 15 bases between. The CDR3 sequence is 13 residues long. DNA of the CDR3: TGTGCCAGCCGAAAACGGGCCGAGGAAAAACTGTTTTTT. It specifies CASRKRAEEKLFF.

This clonotype has just a few counts. J is TRBJ2-1 and V is TRBV30; D gene ambiguous. The CDR3 spans 12 residues. Germline values: CDR1 GTSNPN, CDR2 SVGIG (reference sequence). V was trimmed by 0 bases and J by 8 bases, leaving 8 bases between them. CDR3 nucleotide sequence: TGTGCCTGGAGTGTATCAACCCATGAGCAGTTCTTC. This sequence encodes CAWSVSTHEQFF.

The chain joins TRBV12-3 or TRBV12-4 to TRBJ1-6, with unresolved D. Trimming took off 6 bases at V and 4 bases at J, with 10 bases between the two ends. The CDR3 loop spans 14 amino acids. CDR3 loop: CASRPQAYNSPLHF. The CDR3, as DNA: TGTGCCAGCAGACCCCAGGCTTATAATTCACCCCTCCACTTT.

This clonotype was counted only a few times. The chain is built from TRBV4-2 and TRBJ2-3; D remains unclear. Germline V lookup: CDR1 LGHNA, CDR2 YNFKEQ. The CDR3 consists of 10 residues. The V and J ends lost 8 bases and 1 base respectively, with 1 base between them. The CDR3 DNA is TGTGCCAGCGGCACAGATACGCAGTATTTT. Protein: CASGTDTQYF.

This clonotype was recorded a few times. The chain joins TRBV3-1 to TRBJ2-3, with D maybe TRBD2 (6 bases). This CDR3 contains 16 residues. Germline V gene sequence: CDR1 LGHDT, CDR2 YNNKEL (reference sequence). Trimming left V 1 base short and J 4 bases short, with 15 bases between. The CDR3 loop reads CASSQVVGRGADTQYF. The DNA for the CDR3 is TGTGCCAGCAGCCAAGTGGTCGGGAGAGGAGCAGATACGCAGTATTTT.

The V and J genes are TRBV7-6 and TRBJ2-5; D assignment may be TRBD1 or TRBD2 (6 bases each). Trimming left V 2 bases short and J 3 bases short, with 19 bases between. The length of the CDR3 is 17 residues. Germline CDR1 and CDR2: SGHVS and FNYEAQ. The CDR3 loop reads CASSLSGALRYEETQYF. The CDR3 bases are TGTGCCAGCAGCTTATCGGGGGCCTTAAGATATGAAGAGACCCAGTACTTC.

The chain joins TRBV7-3 to TRBJ2-5; 10 nucleotides agree with TRBD1. Per the germline V gene, CDR1 is SGHTA and CDR2 is FQGTGA. This CDR3 is built from 16 residues. With V trimmed by 3 bases and J by 3 bases, 7 bases remained unmatched. Here the CDR3 DNA reads TGTGCCAGCAGCTTCTACTCCGGACAGGGGGAAGAGACCCAGTACTTC. This codes for CASSFYSGQGEETQYF. The full variable domain, in which reference TRBV7-3 and TRBJ2-5 provide the parts outside the CDR3, is GAGVSQTPSNKVTEKGKYVELRCDPISGHTALYWYRQSLGQGPEFLIYFQGTGAADDSGLPNDRFFAVRPEGSVSTLKIQRTERGDSAVYLCASSFYSGQGEETQYFGPGTRLLVL.

CDR3 sequence: CASSTRQRSNQPQHF. Written as DNA, the CDR3 is TGTGCCAGCTCAACCAGACAGAGAAGCAATCAGCCCCAGCATTTT. The chain combines TRBV18 with TRBJ1-5; the D gene is possibly TRBD1 (5 bases). The CDR3 contains 15 residues. Germline V gene lookup returns CDR1 KGHSH and CDR2 LQKENI. Trimming shortened V by 5 bases and J by 1 base, and 12 bases separated the two germline ends.

V usage is TRBV20-1 and J usage is TRBJ2-1, with 8 bases that match TRBD1. CDR1 and CDR2 from the germline V gene are DFQATT and SNEGSKA (reference sequence). V dropped 6 bases and J dropped 8; count of bases not matched to a gene: 18. The CDR3 contains 16 residues. CDR3: CSAPRSRGPPGDEQFF. The CDR3 nucleotides are TGCAGTGCCCCAAGAAGCAGGGGGCCTCCCGGCGATGAGCAGTTCTTC.

The CDR3: CASSSPGGLADTQYF. DNA of the CDR3: TGTGCCAGCAGCTCTCCCGGGGGACTAGCAGATACGCAGTATTTT. The chain carries TRBV7-2 and TRBJ2-3; TRBD2 matches 8 bases. Germline V gene sequence: CDR1 SGHTA, CDR2 FQGNSA. Trimming at V came to 4 bases and at J to 4 bases, leaving 7 bases not matched to a gene. The CDR3 has 15 amino acids.

In its sample, this clonotype was seen a few times. The chain employs TRBV20-1 and TRBJ1-2; D unresolved. Germline loops: CDR1 DFQATT, CDR2 SNEGSKA (reference sequence). Trimming took off 1 base at V and 0 bases at J, with 6 bases between the two ends. This CDR3 is 13 amino acids long. DNA for the CDR3: TGCAGTGCTAGAGGACGAGCTAACTATGGCTACACCTTC. This translates into CSARGRANYGYTF.

The rearrangement joins TRBV11-2 to TRBJ2-7; tentative D call: TRBD2 (6 bases). The CDR3 is 16 amino acids. V lost 0 bases and J lost 6, with 18 bases in between. Germline V gene lookup returns CDR1 SGHAT and CDR2 FQNNGV. The CDR3 region is CASSLDSAAGKGEQYF. In DNA, the CDR3 is TGTGCCAGCAGCTTAGATTCAGCCGCGGGAAAGGGCGAGCAGTACTTC.

This rearrangement joins TRBV18 to TRBJ2-1; D is unclear. V was trimmed by 0 bases and J by 3 bases, leaving 3 bases between them. The CDR3 has 13 amino acids. Germline V gene sequence: CDR1 KGHSH, CDR2 LQKENI. The CDR3 coding sequence is TGTGCCAGCTCACCACCAGTCTACAATGAGCAGTTCTTC. Protein product: CASSPPVYNEQFF.

The rearrangement joins TRBV6-1 to TRBJ2-7; tentative D call: TRBD1 (6 bases). Deletions cut 7 bases from V and 6 bases from J, with 16 bases between. The CDR3 is made up of 13 amino acids. Looked up from germline, CDR1 is MNHNS and CDR2 is SASEGT. The chain's CDR3 is CASKGGDGGEQYF. Written as DNA, the CDR3 is TGTGCCAGCAAAGGGGGAGACGGTGGCGAGCAGTACTTC.

This chain uses TRBV29-1 with TRBJ1-5; D remains ambiguous. The CDR3 is 15 amino acids. Germline V gene sequence: CDR1 SQVTM, CDR2 ANQGSEA. V was clipped by 4 bases and J by 2 bases, with 15 bases between them. CDR3 coding DNA: TGCAGCGTTGGAGGGAAAGGCCCGGGCAATCAGCCCCAGCATTTT. Amino acid sequence: CSVGGKGPGNQPQHF.

The chain recombines TRBV27 with TRBJ2-1, with D possibly TRBD2 on 6 matching bases. From germline, CDR1 is MNHEY and CDR2 SMNVEV (reference sequence). The CDR3 is 13 residues long. CDR3 protein: CASAAGSVGEQFF. In nucleotides, the CDR3 is TGTGCTTCTGCCGCGGGGAGCGTGGGGGAGCAGTTCTTC.

The chain couples TRBV6-5 to TRBJ2-7; D gene ambiguous. The CDR3 is 16 residues long. From germline, CDR1 is MNHEY and CDR2 SVGAGI. V was clipped by 2 bases and J by 3 bases, with 17 bases between them. The CDR3 region is CASSYGVSRALYEQYF. The CDR3 DNA sequence: TGTGCCAGCAGTTACGGGGTGAGTCGTGCCCTCTACGAGCAGTACTTC.